The entry that follows covers one T cell receptor beta chain sequence. The sample holds one count of this clonotype. Its binding antigen is unknown. No base quality information exists; no much larger clone differs at one position. A read on its own is weak evidence. This specimen belongs to a study of CD8 T cells in Susac syndrome (dated by TCRdb to the late 2010s). A note on the overall study: The study used repertoire sequencing to test whether antigen drove CD8+ T cell activation and differentiation in Susac syndrome. The research as a whole found: The number of individuals in the TCR sequencing and HLA analysis was acknowledged as relatively small.

Its CDR3 holds 14 amino acids, cysteine through phenylalanine. Only CDR3 DNA remains: 42 bases, in frame from the first base. A distance of 15 bases separates the germline ends of V and J, which lose 6 bases and 5 bases respectively. CDR1 and CDR2 are drawn from the germline V gene: SGHRS, YFSETQ. Peripheral blood CD8+ and CD4+ T cells from healthy donors, Susac syndrome patients and multiple sclerosis patients were profiled using high-throughput TCR beta sequencing. Healthy donors were included as age- and sex-matched controls. Bulk CD8+ and CD4+ T cells were purified magnetically by negative isolation, whereas CD8+ TEMRA cells were enriched by FACS. Blood was collected in EDTA tubes and processed within 24 hours, with PBMCs isolated through density gradient centrifugation. PBMCs intended for TCR sequencing were cryopreserved in liquid nitrogen and thawed later in a water bath at 37 degrees C. Purity of sorted or isolated CD4+, CD8+ and CD8+ TEMRA cells was at least 90%.

RNA was extracted using the RNeasy kit, and roughly 0.5 to 1 microgram was reverse transcribed with random hexamers. The immunoSEQ multiplex PCR assay, covering 54 Vbeta and 13 Jbeta segments, was used to amplify TCR beta CDR3 regions. To correct PCR amplification bias, a synthetic template baseline was used for both primer optimization and computational correction. Processing in the source paper ran as follows. Reads were annotated to V, D and J genes per IMGT and analyzed with immunoSEQ Analyzer, keeping only productive sequences. Clonality was calculated as one minus the Shannon entropy normalized by log2 of the number of productive unique sequences. For each patient and control, public and private clones were evaluated within the 100 most prevalent clones. A clone was defined as Susac-specific if it was absent from the healthy and MS cohorts, from some 1,100 published viral clones and from other ImmuneACCESS disease sequences. In-frame beta chains were kept once TCRdb had trimmed the public reads at Q25 with fastp and called clones with MiXCR. Under each unique CDR3 protein, matching rows form one entry showing the most common genes and DNA. These V and J calls derive from TCRdb rather than the authors' analysis. Present in this sample are 150,000 to 200,000 distinct CDR3 sequences, around 94% of which were seen just once. The ten largest clones represent roughly 0.15% of the sample.

The clonotype comes from a human donor in good health. Specimen: CD4+ T cells from PBMCs. This receptor chain uses TRBV5-1 and TRBJ2-1; a tentative D call is TRBD2 (6 bases match). The CDR3 in this case is CASKEGGDNNEQFF. In nucleotides, the sequence is TGCGCCAGCAAGGAAGGCGGGGATAACAATGAGCAGTTCTTC.